This T cell receptor (beta chain) was profiled in a study of prognosis after radiotherapy for stage I lung cancer. Study summary: The patient group consisted of roughly 13 men and roughly six women whose ages spanned roughly 50 to 95, median 74.5 years. Not a single patient was given any concurrent therapy alongside stereotactic body radiotherapy, also referred to as SBRT. Study results and caveats: There was a fall in unique TCR clone counts after stereotactic body radiation therapy, median approximately 10,000 versus 7,000.

TCR beta CDR3 amplification from genomic DNA was performed by two-round multiplex PCR. Amplification during the initial PCR round employed primers specific to each TRBV and TRBJ gene. Universal primers primed the second round of PCR. TCRdb re-called the multiplex PCR reads through MiXCR, storing one row per CDR3 protein. The sample carries about 51,000 distinct CDR3 sequences, roughly 35% recorded once. This clonotype was recorded many times. Its antigen is not identified. Looked up from germline, CDR1 is LNHNV and CDR2 is YYDKDF (reference sequence). Trimming took off 1 base at V and 5 bases at J, with 11 bases between the two ends. The CDR3 sequence is 14 residues long.

Specimen: PBMCs, collected before or after stereotactic body radiation therapy (not recorded which). The TCR was taken from a donor of 50 years or more with non-small cell lung cancer. V usage is TRBV15 and J usage is TRBJ1-2; tentative D call: TRBD1 (6 bases). CDR3 loop: CATSRGRQEYGYTF. The DNA of the CDR3 is TGTGCCACCAGCAGAGGCCGACAGGAGTATGGCTACACCTTC.